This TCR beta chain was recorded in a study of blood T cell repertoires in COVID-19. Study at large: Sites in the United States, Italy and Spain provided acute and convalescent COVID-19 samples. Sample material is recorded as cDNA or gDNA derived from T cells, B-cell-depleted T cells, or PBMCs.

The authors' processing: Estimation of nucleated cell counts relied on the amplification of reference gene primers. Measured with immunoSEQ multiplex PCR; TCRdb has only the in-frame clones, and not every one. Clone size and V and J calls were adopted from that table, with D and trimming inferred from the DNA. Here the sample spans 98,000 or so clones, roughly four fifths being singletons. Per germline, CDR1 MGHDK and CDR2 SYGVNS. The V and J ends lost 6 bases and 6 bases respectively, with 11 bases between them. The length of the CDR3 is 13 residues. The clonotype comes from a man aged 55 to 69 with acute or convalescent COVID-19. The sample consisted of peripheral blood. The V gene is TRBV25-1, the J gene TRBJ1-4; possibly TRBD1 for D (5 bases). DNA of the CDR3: TGTGCCAGCAGACAGGCTTGGGATGAAAAACTGTTTTTT. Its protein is CASRQAWDEKLFF. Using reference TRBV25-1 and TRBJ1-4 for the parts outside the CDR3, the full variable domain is EADIYQTPRYLVIGTGKKITLECSQTMGHDKMYWYQQDPGMELHLIHYSYGVNSTEKGDLSSESTVSRIRTEHFPLTLESARPSHTSQYLCASRQAWDEKLFFGSGTQLSVL.